Listed here is a single T cell receptor beta chain. What it binds is unknown. Donors showed nominal health when sampled, although they likely had unrecorded immune exposures. The data belong to a study of cytomegalovirus exposure and HLA in healthy donors. Overall study results and limits: The analysis excluded some indistinguishable V segments, including TRBV6-2 and TRBV6-3. In a later analysis, at a false discovery rate of 0.05, 16,951 TCR beta sequences were associated with HLA alleles.

The PCR was carried out with 60 Vbeta primers and 13 Jbeta primers. The data were produced by immunoSEQ multiplex PCR, yet TCRdb's version contains in-frame clones alone and is incomplete. The sample consists of approximately 200,000 clones, around three quarters of them appearing once. V gave up 3 bases and J gave up 4 bases, with 19 bases separating them. CDR1 and CDR2 from the germline V gene are MNHEY and SMNVEV (reference sequence). The CDR3 totals 18 residues. The source is a woman younger than 35 in good health and CMV-seronegative. The chain has TRBV27 and TRBJ1-6; D is possibly TRBD1 (6 bases). The source material was PBMCs. The CDR3 DNA is TGTGCCAGCAGTTTGAACCAGATGGGGGCGAGTTATAATTCACCCCTCCACTTT. Its translation: CASSLNQMGASYNSPLHF.